A selection of T cell receptor beta chains follows, all from one sample in a study of T-cell memory formation after mild COVID-19. TCRdb itself ran the 5' RACE reads through MiXCR, one entry per CDR3 protein. The table has around 200,000 distinct CDR3 sequences, 18% seen once; the top ten hold 3.9%. The material sequenced was PBMCs or a T cell subset sorted from them (not recorded which). The receptors shown here come from a man in his late teens or twenties who had mild COVID-19 (a few samples of this study predate the infection). Cell type and time point are not known. Both conserved end residues are part of each CDR3. The D gene is left open where the match is weak. Clone size, where shown, is once, few, many, or a class for clones that have expanded.

v_gene,abundance,d_gene,j_gene,CDR3nt,CDR3aa
TRBV29-1,-,TRBD1,TRBJ1-1,TGCAGCGTTGAGTGGGACAGGGTCCACACTGAAGCTTTCTTT,CSVEWDRVHTEAFF
TRBV7-3,few,-,TRBJ2-5,TGTGCCAGCAGCTTTAACGGGGGTTGGGAGACCCAGTACTTC,CASSFNGGWETQYF
TRBV20-1,-,-,TRBJ1-2,TGCAGTACAACGGGAACCCTTTATGGCTACACCTTC,CSTTGTLYGYTF
TRBV2,few,TRBD1,TRBJ2-7,TGTGCCAGCAGCCAGGACAGGGGGGTGGACGAGCAGTACTTC,CASSQDRGVDEQYF
TRBV9,-,-,TRBJ2-7,TGTGCCAGCAGCGTGGTCGTGGGGGCCGAGCAGTACTTC,CASSVVVGAEQYF
TRBV2,-,-,TRBJ1-1,TGTGCCAGCAGTGTGGACAATCCAGGTCGTTGGGCTTTCTTT,CASSVDNPGRWAFF
TRBV20-1,-,-,TRBJ1-3,TGCAGTGCCCATCACTCGACGGGGTCCTCTGGAAACACCATATATTTT,CSAHHSTGSSGNTIYF
TRBV20-1,-,-,TRBJ2-5,TGCAGTGCCACCCCCCGGACGTCACAAGAGACCCAGTACTTC,CSATPRTSQETQYF
TRBV29-1,-,-,TRBJ1-2,TGTGCCGAGGCCACTAACTATGGCTACACCTTC,CAEATNYGYTF
TRBV6-6,few,-,TRBJ2-1,TGTGCCAGCACTCAAGTAGGGGCCCCCTACAATGAGCAGTTCTTC,CASTQVGAPYNEQFF
TRBV10-3,few,-,TRBJ1-1,TGTGCCATCAGTGGCAGTTTGGAAACTGAAGCTTTCTTT,CAISGSLETEAFF
TRBV9,once,-,TRBJ2-1,TGTGCCAGCAGCCTTAGGGGTCACCTGACTCCATCGAATGAGCAGTTCTTC,CASSLRGHLTPSNEQFF
TRBV7-2,many,-,TRBJ2-1,TGTGCCAGCAGCTTAGATTTCTACAATGAGCAGTTCTTC,CASSLDFYNEQFF
TRBV7-2,many,-,TRBJ2-3,TGTGCCAGCAGCTTAGACGTCTACTACACAGATACGCAGTATTTT,CASSLDVYYTDTQYF
TRBV9,-,-,TRBJ2-5,TGTGCCAGCAGCGTAGAGGGGTTGGGAGAGACCCAGTACTTC,CASSVEGLGETQYF
TRBV7-2,-,-,TRBJ1-3,TGTGCCAGCAGCTTTGCCGGCCAGCCAGGAACTGGAAACACCATATATTTT,CASSFAGQPGTGNTIYF
TRBV6-5,-,-,TRBJ2-5,TGTGCCAGCAGTTACGGATCAGAACAGGAGACCCAGTACTTC,CASSYGSEQETQYF
TRBV19,few,-,TRBJ1-5,TGTGCCAGTAACCGACGGGGCTTGGATCAGCCCCAGCATTTT,CASNRRGLDQPQHF
TRBV20-1,-,-,TRBJ1-1,TGCAGTGCTAGATACGGACTACTCGGAGCTTTCTTT,CSARYGLLGAFF
TRBV18,-,-,TRBJ1-6,TGTGCCAGCTCACCATTTTTGACAGCAGAAAATTCACCCCTCCACTTT,CASSPFLTAENSPLHF
TRBV10-3,-,-,TRBJ1-6,TGTGCCATCAGCGAAGGGGGCTCCTATAATTCACCCCTCCACTTT,CAISEGGSYNSPLHF
TRBV12-3/TRBV12-4,many,-,TRBJ2-3,TGTGCCAGCAGTTTTGATGGGACAGATACGCAGTATTTT,CASSFDGTDTQYF
TRBV11-2,few,TRBD2,TRBJ2-2,TGTGCCAGCAGCGCCCAGCGACTAGCGGCCGGGGAGCTGTTTTTT,CASSAQRLAAGELFF
TRBV2,few,-,TRBJ1-2,TGTGCCAGCAGACCCCTCCTGAGTGGAGGGTATGGCTACACCTTC,CASRPLLSGGYGYTF
TRBV24-1,-,-,TRBJ1-2,TGTGCCACCAGTGATTTGCATCGGGGAAACTATGGCTACACCTTC,CATSDLHRGNYGYTF
TRBV20-1,few,-,TRBJ2-3,TGCAGTGCTAGTGAAGGAACGCAGTATTTT,CSASEGTQYF
TRBV6-4,-,-,TRBJ1-2,TGTGCCAGCAGTGCGGACGGGGGTTGGTATGGCTACACCTTC,CASSADGGWYGYTF
TRBV11-2,many,TRBD2,TRBJ2-1,TGTGCCAGCAGCTCGGGACTAGCGGGATACAATGAGCAGTTCTTC,CASSSGLAGYNEQFF
TRBV5-1,-,-,TRBJ1-3,TGCGCCAGCAGCTTGGCCGGGGTATCGGGAAACACCATATATTTT,CASSLAGVSGNTIYF
TRBV24-1,few,-,TRBJ2-3,TGTGCCACCAGTGTGGGGTCTACAGATACGCAGTATTTT,CATSVGSTDTQYF
TRBV7-2,-,-,TRBJ2-3,TGTGCCAGCAGCGGACTGGACCTACGTACGCAGTATTTT,CASSGLDLRTQYF
TRBV10-2,-,TRBD2,TRBJ2-3,TGCGCCAGCTCTAGAGGCGGGGGGCCCCATCCTAGCACAGATACGCAGTATTTT,CASSRGGGPHPSTDTQYF
TRBV15,few,-,TRBJ1-6,TGTGCCACCGCCAGTGAGGGGACAAGGAGTTCACCCCTCCACTTT,CATASEGTRSSPLHF
TRBV7-2,-,TRBD2,TRBJ2-2,TGTGCCAGCAGCAAACCTAGCGGGGCCTACACCGGGGAGCTGTTTTTT,CASSKPSGAYTGELFF
TRBV20-1,many,TRBD2,TRBJ2-1,TGCAGTGCTAGAGGGAGCGGGGCGTACAATGAGCAGTTCTTC,CSARGSGAYNEQFF
TRBV5-5,few,-,TRBJ2-2,TGTGCCAGCAAGGGTCAGGGGCCCTCCGCGAACACCGGGGAGCTGTTTTTT,CASKGQGPSANTGELFF
TRBV18,few,-,TRBJ2-4,TGTGCCAGCTCACTGACAGAGGCGAACATTCAGTACTTC,CASSLTEANIQYF
TRBV12-3/TRBV12-4,few,-,TRBJ1-2,TGTGCCAGCAGTAGGACAGTTGGTGGCTACACCTTC,CASSRTVGGYTF
TRBV7-2,few,TRBD1,TRBJ1-3,TGTGCCAGCAGCCTCGGGACAGCCGGCTCTGGAAACACCATATATTTT,CASSLGTAGSGNTIYF
TRBV20-1,-,-,TRBJ2-5,TGCAGTGCTACTCCGGGACGTAAGGAGGAGACCCAGTACTTC,CSATPGRKEETQYF
TRBV5-1,-,-,TRBJ1-2,TGCGCCAGCAGCGCCAGCGGGGTACTCAACTATGGCTACACCTTC,CASSASGVLNYGYTF
TRBV3-1,-,-,TRBJ1-5,TGTGCCAGCAGCCAAATAGGGGCTCAGCCCCAGCATTTT,CASSQIGAQPQHF
TRBV12-3/TRBV12-4,few,-,TRBJ1-2,TGTGCCAGCAGGCCAATTGGACAGAAAGAGGACTATGGCTACACCTTC,CASRPIGQKEDYGYTF
TRBV24-1,-,-,TRBJ2-7,TGTGCCACCAGTGATCCACGACAGCGCCCACCATCCTACGAGCAGTACTTC,CATSDPRQRPPSYEQYF
TRBV20-1,few,TRBD1,TRBJ1-2,TGCAGTGCCCCGGCGGCAGGGGGAGGCTACACCTTC,CSAPAAGGGYTF
TRBV20-1,-,-,TRBJ2-7,TGCAGTGCTAGACAAACAGGGCTGACCTACGAGCAGTACTTC,CSARQTGLTYEQYF
TRBV28,-,-,TRBJ2-2,TGTGCCAGCAGTTGGACGGGGGCGAACACCGGGGAGCTGTTTTTT,CASSWTGANTGELFF
TRBV5-5,few,-,TRBJ2-2,TGTGCCAGCAGCCCCAGGACCGTCCCCGGGGAGCTGTTTTTT,CASSPRTVPGELFF
TRBV4-2,few,-,TRBJ1-1,TGTGCCAGCAGCCAAGACAGGTTTGAAGCTTTCTTT,CASSQDRFEAFF
TRBV5-1,many,-,TRBJ1-1,TGCGCCAGCAGCCTGGGACCTACAAACACTGAAGCTTTCTTT,CASSLGPTNTEAFF
TRBV4-2,-,-,TRBJ2-3,TGTGCCAGCAGCAGCAGAGGGGGGACCACAGATACGCAGTATTTT,CASSSRGGTTDTQYF
TRBV7-2,-,-,TRBJ2-7,TGTGCCAGCAGCTTAGCCAGCCTTCCCCCCACCTACGAGCAGTACTTC,CASSLASLPPTYEQYF
TRBV5-1,few,TRBD2,TRBJ2-5,TGCGCCAGCAGCTTGGTCCCTAGCGGGGGCCAAGAGACCCAGTACTTC,CASSLVPSGGQETQYF
TRBV7-2,few,-,TRBJ2-3,TGTGCCAGCACCTCCCGGGGTAGTACAGATACGCAGTATTTT,CASTSRGSTDTQYF
TRBV7-9,-,-,TRBJ2-5,TGTGCCAGCAGCTACAGGGCGGAGGAGACCCAGTACTTC,CASSYRAEETQYF
TRBV5-1,few,TRBD1,TRBJ2-2,TGCGCCAGCAGCTTGGATTGGTTTGACAGGGGGCGCACCGGGGAGCTGTTTTTT,CASSLDWFDRGRTGELFF
TRBV5-6,few,-,TRBJ2-1,TGTGCCAGCAGCTTCGGACCGAGCTCCTACAATGAGCAGTTCTTC,CASSFGPSSYNEQFF
TRBV29-1,few,TRBD2,TRBJ2-3,TGCAGCGTCAAAGGACTAGGCCTTACAGATACGCAGTATTTT,CSVKGLGLTDTQYF